This T cell receptor (beta chain) was captured by sequencing in a study of T cell changes during pregnancy in multiple sclerosis. Profiled with immunoSEQ multiplex PCR; TCRdb holds only in-frame clones, not every one. The sample records tens of thousands of clones, 92% being singletons. Germline V gives CDR1 SGHVS, CDR2 FQNEAQ. V was pared by 2 bases and J by 5 bases, with 21 bases between. There are 17 residues in the CDR3. The source was CD4+ T cells from peripheral blood mononuclear cells, collected in the third trimester of pregnancy. This sequence originates from a female donor with multiple sclerosis, enrolled in a pregnancy study. The chain carries TRBV7-8 and TRBJ1-1; maybe TRBD1 (5 bases). In DNA form, the CDR3 reads TGTGCCAGCAGCTTATTTTCTTTGGGTGGGGGAGGAACTGAAGCTTTCTTT. Translation gives CASSLFSLGGGGTEAFF.